The present TCR beta chain was sequenced within a study of vaccination and CD4 T cells after COVID-19. Whole-study context: Post-diagnosis, post-COVID samples were collected after a median 101 days, ranging 35 to 161.

Researchers used the Oncomine TCR Beta short-read assay to sequence DNA from cultured CD4+ T cells. Each CDR3 protein is one row after TCRdb ran MiXCR on the PCR reads. The data hold approximately 23,000 distinct CDR3 sequences, with around two fifths observed a single time. Findings of the study overall: Spike mono-reactivity was shown by 304 of 307 vaccine-specific clones in convalescent patients.

Deletions cut 1 base from V and 0 bases from J, with 9 bases between. CDR1 and CDR2 from the germline V gene are MDHEN and SYDVKM. This CDR3 spans 15 amino acids. This sample's time point: late sampling 161 to 241 days after vaccination in a few convalescent patients. Noted treatment: roughly nine-day PBMC culture with coronavirus spike peptide pools or control peptides (ViraFEST assay). After expanding antigen-specific T cells with peptide pools, ViraFEST sequenced their TCRs. Recorded positive PCR dates fall between March and December 2020, preceding US Alpha, Beta and Delta variants. Comments on this clonotype: Antigen: not known.

The receptor was isolated from a human donor who had recovered from COVID-19. This chain connects TRBV28 to TRBJ1-2; D unclear. This material consisted of CD4+ T cells from blood, cultured in vitro, taken about 7 months after SARS-CoV-2 vaccination. For the CDR3, the DNA is TGTGCCAGCAGTTTATTGACACCTCCTAACTATGGCTACACCTTC. Its protein product is CASSLLTPPNYGYTF.